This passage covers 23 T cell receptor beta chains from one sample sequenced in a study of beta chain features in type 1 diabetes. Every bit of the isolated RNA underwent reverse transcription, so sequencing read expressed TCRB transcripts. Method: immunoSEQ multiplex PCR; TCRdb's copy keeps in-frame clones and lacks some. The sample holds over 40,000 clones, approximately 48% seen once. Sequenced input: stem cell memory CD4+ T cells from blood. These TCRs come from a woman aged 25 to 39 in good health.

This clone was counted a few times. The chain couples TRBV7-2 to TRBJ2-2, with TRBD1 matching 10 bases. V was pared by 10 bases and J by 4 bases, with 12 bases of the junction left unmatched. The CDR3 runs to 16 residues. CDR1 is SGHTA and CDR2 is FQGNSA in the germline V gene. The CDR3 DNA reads TGTGCCACCCCCGGGACAGGGGCTATCCCCACCGGGGAGCTGTTTTTT. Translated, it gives CATPGTGAIPTGELFF.

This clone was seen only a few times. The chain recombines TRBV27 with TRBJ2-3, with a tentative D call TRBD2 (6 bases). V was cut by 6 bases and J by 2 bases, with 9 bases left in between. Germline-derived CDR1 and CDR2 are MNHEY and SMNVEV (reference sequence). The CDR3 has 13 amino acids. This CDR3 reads CASRLAATDTQYF. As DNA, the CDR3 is TGTGCCAGCAGACTAGCAGCCACAGATACGCAGTATTTT.

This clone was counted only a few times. CDR3 amino acids: CASSLRLAGVDTQYF. CDR3 coding DNA: TGTGCCAGCAGCTTAAGGCTAGCGGGAGTGGATACGCAGTATTTT. The V call is TRBV7-2, the J call TRBJ2-3; 10 bases map to TRBD2. V dropped 2 bases and J dropped 6; count of bases not matched to a gene: 5. Germline V gives CDR1 SGHTA, CDR2 FQGNSA. The CDR3 covers 15 residues.

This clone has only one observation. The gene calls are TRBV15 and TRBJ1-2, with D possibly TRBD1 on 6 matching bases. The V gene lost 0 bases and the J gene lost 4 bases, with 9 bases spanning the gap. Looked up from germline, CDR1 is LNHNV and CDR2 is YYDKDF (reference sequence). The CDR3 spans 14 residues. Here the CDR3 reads CATSRDRQVYGYTF. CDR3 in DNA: TGTGCCACCAGCAGAGATCGACAGGTCTATGGCTACACCTTC.

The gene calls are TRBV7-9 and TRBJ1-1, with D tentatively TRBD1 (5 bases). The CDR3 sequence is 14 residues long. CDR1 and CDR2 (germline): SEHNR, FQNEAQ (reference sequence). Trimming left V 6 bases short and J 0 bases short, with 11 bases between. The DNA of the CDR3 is TGTGCCAGCAGTCGAATGACAGTGAACACTGAAGCTTTCTTT. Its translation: CASSRMTVNTEAFF.

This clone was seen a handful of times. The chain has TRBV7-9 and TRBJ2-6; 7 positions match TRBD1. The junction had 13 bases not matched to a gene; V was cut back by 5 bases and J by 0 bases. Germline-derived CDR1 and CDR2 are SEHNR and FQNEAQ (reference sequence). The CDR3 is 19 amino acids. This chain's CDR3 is CASSQRTGHSISGANVLTF. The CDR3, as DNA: TGTGCCAGCAGCCAACGGACAGGCCACTCTATCTCTGGGGCCAACGTCCTGACTTTC.

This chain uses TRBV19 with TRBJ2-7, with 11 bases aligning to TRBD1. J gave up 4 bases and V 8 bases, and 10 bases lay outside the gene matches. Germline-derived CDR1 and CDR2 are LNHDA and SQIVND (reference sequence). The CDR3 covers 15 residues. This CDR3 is CASRPGTGGSYEQYF. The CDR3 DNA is TGTGCCAGTCGCCCCGGGACAGGGGGTTCGTACGAGCAGTACTTC.

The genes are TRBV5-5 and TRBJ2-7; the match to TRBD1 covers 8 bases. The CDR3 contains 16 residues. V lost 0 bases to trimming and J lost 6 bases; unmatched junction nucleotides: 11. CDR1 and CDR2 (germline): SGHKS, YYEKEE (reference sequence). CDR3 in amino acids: CASSLDPGTGIREQYF. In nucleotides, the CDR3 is TGTGCCAGCAGCTTGGATCCCGGGACAGGAATCCGCGAGCAGTACTTC. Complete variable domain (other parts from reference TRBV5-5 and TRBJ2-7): DAGVTQSPTHLIKTRGQQVTLRCSPISGHKSVSWYQQVLGQGPQFIFQYYEKEERGRGNFPDRFSARQFPNYSSELNVNALLLGDSALYLCASSLDPGTGIREQYFGPGTRLTVT.

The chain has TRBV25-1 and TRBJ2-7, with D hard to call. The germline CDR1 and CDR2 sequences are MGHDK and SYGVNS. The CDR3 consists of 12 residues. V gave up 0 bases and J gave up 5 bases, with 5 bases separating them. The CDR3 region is CASSEYPDEQYF. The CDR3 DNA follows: TGTGCCAGCAGTGAATATCCGGACGAGCAGTACTTC.

The CDR3 DNA reads as TGTGCCTGGAGCCCCGCGGAGTGGGAGACCCAGTACTTC. As protein: CAWSPAEWETQYF. The V gene is TRBV30, the J gene TRBJ2-5; D unresolved. Germline V gene sequence: CDR1 GTSNPN, CDR2 SVGIG (reference sequence). This CDR3 contains 13 residues. V was trimmed by 3 bases and J by 5 bases, leaving 13 bases between them. The complete variable domain, with remaining parts taken from reference TRBV30 and TRBJ2-5, reads SQTIHQWPATLVQPVGSPLSLECTVEGTSNPNLYWYRQAAGRGLQLLFYSVGIGQISSEVPQNLSASRPQDRQFILSSKKLLLSDSGFYLCAWSPAEWETQYFGPGTRLLVL.

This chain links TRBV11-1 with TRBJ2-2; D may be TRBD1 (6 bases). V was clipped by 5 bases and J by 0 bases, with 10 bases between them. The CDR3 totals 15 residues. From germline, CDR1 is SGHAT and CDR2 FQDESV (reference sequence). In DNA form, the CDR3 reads TGTGCCAGCAGCCACTGGGACACGAACACCGGGGAGCTGTTTTTT. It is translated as CASSHWDTNTGELFF.

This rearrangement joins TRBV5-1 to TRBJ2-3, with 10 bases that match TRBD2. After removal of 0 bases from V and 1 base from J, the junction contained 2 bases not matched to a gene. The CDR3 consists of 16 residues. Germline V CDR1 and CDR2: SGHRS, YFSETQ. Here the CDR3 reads CASSLGGTSGTDTQYF. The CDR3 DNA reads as TGCGCCAGCAGCTTGGGAGGGACTAGCGGCACAGATACGCAGTATTTT.

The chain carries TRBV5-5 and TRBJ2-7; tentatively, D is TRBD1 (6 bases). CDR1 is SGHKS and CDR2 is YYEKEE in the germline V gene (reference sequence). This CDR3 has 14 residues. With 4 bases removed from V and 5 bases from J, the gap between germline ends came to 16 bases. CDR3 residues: CASSGPGQLHEQYF. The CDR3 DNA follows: TGTGCCAGCAGCGGACCGGGACAACTCCACGAGCAGTACTTC.

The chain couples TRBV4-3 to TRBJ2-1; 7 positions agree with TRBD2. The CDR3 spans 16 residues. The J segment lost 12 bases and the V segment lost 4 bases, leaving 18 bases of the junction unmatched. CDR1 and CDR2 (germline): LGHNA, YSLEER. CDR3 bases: TGCGCCAGCAGCCCTAAGACTAGCACGTCACGTCATGTGCAGTTCTTC. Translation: CASSPKTSTSRHVQFF.

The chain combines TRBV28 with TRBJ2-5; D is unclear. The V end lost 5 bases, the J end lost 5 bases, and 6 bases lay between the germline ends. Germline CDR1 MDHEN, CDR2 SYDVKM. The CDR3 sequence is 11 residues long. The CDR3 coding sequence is TGTGCCAGCAGTCCTCGTGAGACCCAGTACTTC. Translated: CASSPRETQYF.

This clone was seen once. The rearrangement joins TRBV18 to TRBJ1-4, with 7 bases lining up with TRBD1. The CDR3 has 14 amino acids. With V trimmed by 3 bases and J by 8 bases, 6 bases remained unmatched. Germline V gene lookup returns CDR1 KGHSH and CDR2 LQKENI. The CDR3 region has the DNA TGTGCCAGCTCACCTGACAGGGAGCTGGAAAAACTGTTTTTT. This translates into CASSPDRELEKLFF.

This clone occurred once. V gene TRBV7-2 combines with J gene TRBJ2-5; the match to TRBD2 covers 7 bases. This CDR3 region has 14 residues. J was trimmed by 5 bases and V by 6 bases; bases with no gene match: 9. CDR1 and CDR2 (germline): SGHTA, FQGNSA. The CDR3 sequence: CASSPVWGGETQYF. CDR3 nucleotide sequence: TGTGCCAGCAGTCCCGTCTGGGGAGGGGAGACCCAGTACTTC.

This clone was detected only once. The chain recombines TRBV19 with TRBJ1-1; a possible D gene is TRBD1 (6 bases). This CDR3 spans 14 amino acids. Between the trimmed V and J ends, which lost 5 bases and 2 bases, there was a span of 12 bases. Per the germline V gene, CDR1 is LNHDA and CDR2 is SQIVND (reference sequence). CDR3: CASSLRGGNTEAFF. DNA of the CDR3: TGTGCCAGTAGTTTAAGGGGGGGAAACACTGAAGCTTTCTTT.

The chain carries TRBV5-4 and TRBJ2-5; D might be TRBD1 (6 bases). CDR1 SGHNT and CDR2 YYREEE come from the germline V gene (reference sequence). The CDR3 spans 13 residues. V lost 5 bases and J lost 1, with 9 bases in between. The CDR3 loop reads CASRKGGQETQYF. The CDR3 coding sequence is TGTGCCAGCAGAAAAGGGGGCCAAGAGACCCAGTACTTC. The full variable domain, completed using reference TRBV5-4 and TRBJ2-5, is ETGVTQSPTHLIKTRGQQVTLRCSSQSGHNTVSWYQQALGQGPQFIFQYYREEENGRGNFPPRFSGLQFPNYSSELNVNALELDDSALYLCASRKGGQETQYFGPGTRLLVL.

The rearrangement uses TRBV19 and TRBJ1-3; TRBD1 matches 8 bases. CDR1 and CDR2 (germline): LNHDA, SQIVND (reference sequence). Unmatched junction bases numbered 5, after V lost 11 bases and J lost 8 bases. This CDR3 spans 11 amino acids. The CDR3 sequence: CAGGQGHTIYF. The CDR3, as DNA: TGTGCCGGAGGACAGGGACACACCATATATTTT. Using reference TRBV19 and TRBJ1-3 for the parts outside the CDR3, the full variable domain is DGGITQSPKYLFRKEGQNVTLSCEQNLNHDAMYWYRQDPGQGLRLIYYSQIVNDFQKGDIAEGYSVSREKKESFPLTVTSAQKNPTAFYLCAGGQGHTIYFGEGSWLTVV.

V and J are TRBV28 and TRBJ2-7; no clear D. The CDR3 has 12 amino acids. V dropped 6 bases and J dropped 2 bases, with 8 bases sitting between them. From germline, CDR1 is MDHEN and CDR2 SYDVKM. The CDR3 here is CASRAAAYEQYF. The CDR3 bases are TGTGCCAGCAGGGCCGCCGCCTACGAGCAGTACTTC.

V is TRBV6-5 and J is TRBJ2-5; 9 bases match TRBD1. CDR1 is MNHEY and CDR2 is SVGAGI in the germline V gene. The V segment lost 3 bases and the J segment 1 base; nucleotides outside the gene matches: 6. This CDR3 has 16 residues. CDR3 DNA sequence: TGTGCCAGCAGTTATTCAGGGACAGGGCTCCAAGAGACCCAGTACTTC. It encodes CASSYSGTGLQETQYF.

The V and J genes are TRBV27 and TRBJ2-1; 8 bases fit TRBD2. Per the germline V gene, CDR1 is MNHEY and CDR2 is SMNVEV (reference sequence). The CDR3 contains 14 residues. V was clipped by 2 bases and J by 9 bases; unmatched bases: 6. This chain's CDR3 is CASSLTGLVSEQFF. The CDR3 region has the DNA TGTGCCAGCAGTTTAACGGGACTAGTTTCTGAGCAGTTCTTC.